This TCR beta chain was profiled in a study of shared clonotypes between healthy human individuals. Across the study: Plates per donor: three CD4 naive, three CD4 memory, two CD8 naive, one CD8 memory.

As handled by the study authors: ImmunoSEQ gave junction-only sequences without quality scores, so filtering differed. TCRdb's table, derived via immunoSEQ multiplex PCR, lists solely in-frame clones and lacks some. V, J and clone size are those of that table, while D and trimming were read from the DNA. Here the sample spans some 2,500,000 clones, roughly 92% being singletons. As regards this clone: The sample holds other DNA sequences that translate to the same CDR3.

Sequencing was done on a sample of naive CD4+ T cells from PBMCs. Subset defined: CD45RA+ positively selected. This TCR was sampled from a man aged 18 to 30 in good health. Some clones in this sample may be carry-over from other donors' samples.

The DNA for the CDR3 is TGCGCCAGCAGCCCTCAGGGCCCTCCTAACACCGGGGAGCTGTTTTTT. Translated, it gives CASSPQGPPNTGELFF. This sequence joins TRBV5-1 and TRBJ2-2, with D perhaps TRBD1 (5 bases). Germline V gives CDR1 SGHRS, CDR2 YFSETQ. The CDR3 runs 16 residues. V was clipped by 4 bases and J by 2 bases, with 15 bases between them.